Presented here are 21 T cell receptor beta chains from one specimen sequenced in a study of cytomegalovirus exposure and HLA in healthy donors. It was with 60 Vbeta and 13 Jbeta primers that the PCR ran. Assay: immunoSEQ multiplex PCR; the TCRdb copy retains only in-frame clones and omits some. The repertoire consists of about 110,000 clones, with around 85% occurring once and the leading ten covering 2% to 2.5%. The specimen sequenced was PBMCs. Source of these receptors: a man aged 25-45 years in good health and CMV-seronegative.

The chain combines TRBV11-1 with TRBJ2-3; D is unresolved. Trimming took 10 bases from V and 3 from J, leaving 14 bases between them. This CDR3 has 13 residues. Germline V lookup: CDR1 SGHAT, CDR2 FQDESV (reference sequence). CDR3 sequence reads: CATRTSRTDTQYF. The CDR3 DNA follows: TGTGCCACCAGGACCAGCAGGACAGATACGCAGTATTTT. Supplemented by reference TRBV11-1 and TRBJ2-3, the full variable domain reads EAEVAQSPRYKITEKSQAVAFWCDPISGHATLYWYRQILGQGPELLVQFQDESVVDDSQLPKDRFSAERLKGVDSTLKIQPAELGDSAMYLCATRTSRTDTQYFGPGTRLTVL.

This clone has more than one count but fewer than ten. The chain uses TRBV5-5 and TRBJ2-7; TRBD2 is a possible D gene (6 bases). The ends were cut back, 4 bases at V and 0 bases at J, with 8 bases in the middle. This CDR3 region has 13 residues. Germline lookup yields CDR1 SGHKS and CDR2 YYEKEE (reference sequence). This CDR3 reads CASSAGPSYEQYF. For the CDR3, the DNA is TGTGCCAGCAGCGCGGGACCCTCCTACGAGCAGTACTTC. Full variable domain (missing parts from reference TRBV5-5 and TRBJ2-7): DAGVTQSPTHLIKTRGQQVTLRCSPISGHKSVSWYQQVLGQGPQFIFQYYEKEERGRGNFPDRFSARQFPNYSSELNVNALLLGDSALYLCASSAGPSYEQYFGPGTRLTVT.

The rearrangement uses TRBV27 and TRBJ1-5, with D possibly being TRBD1 (5 bases). This CDR3 comprises 13 residues. V gave up 2 bases and J gave up 6 bases, with 8 bases separating them. Per germline, CDR1 MNHEY and CDR2 SMNVEV (reference sequence). Written as DNA, the CDR3 is TGTGCCAGCAGTTTAGGGGGGAGTCAGCCCCAGCATTTT. It specifies CASSLGGSQPQHF.

The genes are TRBV19 and TRBJ1-3; a weak D match, TRBD1 (5 bases). The germline CDR1 and CDR2 sequences are LNHDA and SQIVND (reference sequence). V shed 6 bases and J shed 0 bases, with 9 bases lying between them. This CDR3 contains 14 residues. CDR3 sequence reads: CASSDRYSGNTIYF. Here the CDR3 DNA reads TGTGCCAGTAGCGACAGATACTCTGGAAACACCATATATTTT.

The chain combines TRBV28 with TRBJ2-7; 8 positions agree with TRBD2. Looked up from germline, CDR1 is MDHEN and CDR2 is SYDVKM. The V segment lost 5 bases and the J segment 7 bases; nucleotides outside the gene matches: 19. The CDR3 length is 17 residues. CDR3 protein: CASSPLSIAGLLREQYF. The CDR3 DNA is TGTGCCAGCAGTCCCCTCTCGATAGCGGGACTCTTGAGGGAGCAGTACTTC.

The CDR3 sequence: CASSEGTGVREKLFF. The CDR3 DNA sequence: TGTGCCAGCAGTGAAGGGACAGGGGTTCGTGAAAAACTGTTTTTT. This chain uses TRBV2 with TRBJ1-4; TRBD1 matches 9 bases. Germline V gives CDR1 SNHLY, CDR2 FYNNEI. CDR3 length: 15 amino acids. The V and J ends lost 1 base and 7 bases, in that order; junction bases with no gene match: 4.

The chain combines TRBV5-1 with TRBJ1-1; D may be TRBD1 (6 bases). CDR1 SGHRS and CDR2 YFSETQ come from the germline V gene. This CDR3 has 14 amino acids. V dropped 1 base and J dropped 5 bases, with 12 bases sitting between them. The CDR3, as DNA: TGCGCCAGCAGCTTGAGGCAGGGGCGAACTGAAGCTTTCTTT. It codes for CASSLRQGRTEAFF.

The CDR3 bases are TGTGCCAGTTCAGGGTTTGCAACTAATGAAAAACTGTTTTTT. Protein: CASSGFATNEKLFF. V is TRBV6-1 and J is TRBJ1-4, with a possible D match to TRBD1 (5 bases). The CDR3 extends over 14 amino acids. Germline V gene lookup returns CDR1 MNHNS and CDR2 SASEGT. V lost 9 bases, J lost 0 bases, and 11 bases lay in between.

The chain is built from TRBV29-1 and TRBJ1-2; no definite D call. CDR3 length: 9 residues. CDR1 and CDR2 from the germline V gene are SQVTM and ANQGSEA. The ends were cut back, 7 bases at V and 12 bases at J, with 12 bases in the middle. DNA for the CDR3: TGCAGCGATCTCACCGACAACACCTTC. Translated, it gives CSDLTDNTF.

The gene calls are TRBV4-1 and TRBJ2-7, with 8 positions matching TRBD2. The CDR3 runs to 15 residues. V gave up 3 bases and J gave up 2 bases; unmatched junction bases: 6. The V gene's germline CDR1 is MGHRA and CDR2 YSYEKL. The DNA of the CDR3 is TGCGCCAGCAGCCACGGGGGGGCAGTTCCCTACGAGCAGTACTTC. Encoded protein: CASSHGGAVPYEQYF.

The chain couples TRBV6-1 to TRBJ2-3; D is perhaps TRBD2 (6 bases). V was cut by 10 bases and J by 1 base, with 12 bases left in between. From germline, CDR1 is MNHNS and CDR2 SASEGT. The CDR3 is made up of 13 amino acids. CDR3 sequence (DNA): TGTGCCAAGCGGGTGCGGGGCACAGATACGCAGTATTTT. Translated: CAKRVRGTDTQYF.

The chain employs TRBV10-2 and TRBJ2-1; TRBD2 matches 10 bases. Trimming removed 4 bases from V and 10 bases from J; junction bases left unmatched: 7. CDR3 size: 14 residues. The germline V gene encodes CDR1 WSHSY and CDR2 SAAADI. CDR3 DNA: TGCGCCAGCAGTGGAGGGACTAGCGTCGGAGAGCAGTTCTTC. As protein: CASSGGTSVGEQFF.

The V and J genes are TRBV4-1 and TRBJ2-2, with TRBD2 matching 11 bases. V shed 1 base, J shed 5 bases, and the junction held 9 bases outside the gene matches. The germline V gene encodes CDR1 MGHRA and CDR2 YSYEKL. This CDR3 has 18 residues. The CDR3 loop reads CASSQGPSSGGTTGELFF. The CDR3 DNA follows: TGCGCCAGCAGCCAAGGCCCCTCTAGCGGGGGGACGACCGGGGAGCTGTTTTTT.

The count of this clone is one. The rearrangement joins TRBV28 to TRBJ1-1; D remains ambiguous. This CDR3 has 15 residues. Between the trimmed V and J ends, which lost 6 bases and 4 bases, there was a span of 18 bases. The germline V gene has CDR1 MDHEN and CDR2 SYDVKM. The DNA for the CDR3 is TGTGCCAGCAGAACACCGGGAGGGAGGAGCACTGAAGCTTTCTTT. Translating it yields CASRTPGGRSTEAFF.

This clone was recorded once. The rearrangement uses TRBV6-1 and TRBJ2-7, with D maybe TRBD1 (5 bases). The CDR3 covers 15 residues. CDR1 and CDR2 (germline): MNHNS, SASEGT. Between the trimmed V and J ends, which lost 5 bases and 0 bases, there was a span of 14 bases. The CDR3 bases are TGTGCCAGCAGTCTGATTCACAGGAGCTCCTACGAGCAGTACTTC. Protein sequence: CASSLIHRSSYEQYF.

The chain combines TRBV10-3 with TRBJ1-1, with D perhaps TRBD1 (6 bases). Trimming removed 6 bases from V and 1 base from J, with 9 bases in between. The CDR3 contains 13 residues. Germline CDR1 reads ENHRY; CDR2 reads SYGVKD. The CDR3 spells CAIRETGNTEAFF. As DNA, the CDR3 is TGTGCCATCAGGGAGACAGGGAACACTGAAGCTTTCTTT.

The CDR3 nucleotides are TGTGCCAGCAGTGCCGTAGAGCAGTACTTC. Protein sequence: CASSAVEQYF. The chain has TRBV6-1 and TRBJ2-7; D unclear. The CDR3 sequence is 10 residues long. CDR1 is MNHNS, CDR2 SASEGT, per germline. Trimming cost V 4 bases and J 7 bases, with 5 bases left between them.

This clone was picked up a small number of times. V gene TRBV28 combines with J gene TRBJ2-7, with 8 bases lining up with TRBD1. The CDR3 contains 15 residues. Germline V gives CDR1 MDHEN, CDR2 SYDVKM. Trimming at V came to 6 bases and at J to 2 bases, leaving 9 bases not matched to a gene. CDR3 nucleotide sequence: TGTGCCAGCAGACTACAGGGGGATAGGGCCTACGAGCAGTACTTC. The encoded protein is CASRLQGDRAYEQYF.

The gene calls are TRBV11-2 and TRBJ2-7, with 7 nucleotides matching TRBD1. The CDR3 is 13 residues long. The germline gives CDR1 SGHAT, CDR2 FQNNGV. V gave up 6 bases and J gave up 6 bases; unmatched junction bases: 8. The DNA for the CDR3 is TGTGCCAGCAGAAGACAGGGATCGGGCGAGCAGTACTTC. Its protein is CASRRQGSGEQYF.

This chain connects TRBV28 to TRBJ1-2; possibly TRBD1 for D (5 bases). CDR3 length: 12 amino acids. Trimming took off 5 bases at V and 1 base at J, with 5 bases between the two ends. Germline V CDR1 and CDR2: MDHEN, SYDVKM. In nucleotides, the CDR3 is TGTGCCAGCAGTCAGGGTAACTATGGCTACACCTTC. Translating it yields CASSQGNYGYTF.

The chain recombines TRBV9 with TRBJ1-2, with D perhaps matching TRBD1 (6 bases). V lost 7 bases and J 4 bases, leaving 20 bases between the germline ends. Per germline, CDR1 SGDLS and CDR2 YYNGEE. The CDR3 covers 15 residues. CDR3 sequence reads: CASSSGALDFYGYTF. In DNA, the CDR3 is TGTGCCAGCTCATCAGGGGCCTTGGATTTCTATGGCTACACCTTC.